Shown below are 9 T cell receptor beta chains from a single sample sequenced in a study of shared clonotypes between healthy human individuals. TCRdb's table, derived via immunoSEQ multiplex PCR, lists solely in-frame clones and lacks some. The sample yields around 640,000 clones, about 95% seen once. CD45RO negativity and positive selection for CCR7 defined naive CD8 cells, a population that excluded terminally differentiated effector memory CD45RA+ cells. The material sequenced was naive CD8+ T cells sorted from blood. Receptor source: a woman aged 25 to 45 in good health.

The chain has TRBV27 and TRBJ1-1; TRBD1 is a possible D gene (6 bases). In germline, CDR1 is MNHEY, CDR2 SMNVEV (reference sequence). Trimming removed 2 bases from V and 7 bases from J, with 11 bases in between. The CDR3 covers 13 residues. CDR3: CASSLPTGHEAFF. The CDR3, as DNA: TGTGCCAGCAGTTTACCGACAGGCCATGAAGCTTTCTTT.

V is TRBV27 and J is TRBJ2-1, with D perhaps TRBD1 (5 bases). Trimming took 6 bases from V and 0 from J, leaving 15 bases between them. The CDR3 sequence is 16 residues long. Germline CDR1 reads MNHEY; CDR2 reads SMNVEV (reference sequence). The CDR3 protein is CASSPNTGYSYNEQFF. CDR3 nucleotides: TGTGCCAGCAGCCCTAATACAGGCTACTCCTACAATGAGCAGTTCTTC.

This chain links TRBV20-1 with TRBJ2-3; D unresolved. The CDR3 has 11 residues. V was trimmed by 7 bases and J by 2 bases, leaving 7 bases between them. Germline V gene sequence: CDR1 DFQATT, CDR2 SNEGSKA (reference sequence). DNA of the CDR3: TGCAGTGTACGGTACACAGATACGCAGTATTTT. Its translation is CSVRYTDTQYF.

The chain uses TRBV30 and TRBJ1-5; D is unclear. The V end was cut by 3 bases, the J end by 0 bases, with 6 bases between. The CDR3 covers 13 residues. The germline CDR1 and CDR2 sequences are GTSNPN and SVGIG (reference sequence). The CDR3 DNA reads TGTGCCTGGAGCGATTTTAGCAATCAGCCCCAGCATTTT. Residues: CAWSDFSNQPQHF.

This chain links TRBV28 with TRBJ2-3, with 11 bases identical to TRBD2. Germline assignment: CDR1 MDHEN and CDR2 SYDVKM. Germline trimming cut 3 bases from V and 0 bases from J; bases unmatched to any gene: 2. The length of the CDR3 is 16 residues. The CDR3: CASSFSGRASTDTQYF. CDR3 in DNA: TGTGCCAGCAGTTTTAGCGGGAGGGCTAGCACAGATACGCAGTATTTT.

The rearrangement links TRBV9 to TRBJ2-6; no reliable D call. The germline gives CDR1 SGDLS, CDR2 YYNGEE. This CDR3 is 16 amino acids long. V was pared by 1 base and J by 3 bases, with 11 bases between. The CDR3 spells CASSVLRKDGANVLTF. The CDR3 DNA follows: TGTGCCAGCAGCGTACTTAGGAAGGATGGGGCCAACGTCCTGACTTTC.

The chain is built from TRBV2 and TRBJ2-7; no clear D gene. CDR1 and CDR2 from the germline V gene are SNHLY and FYNNEI. There are 16 residues in the CDR3. Trimming took 1 base from V and 3 from J, leaving 16 bases between them. The CDR3 region is CASSEETSALFYEQYF. CDR3 DNA sequence: TGTGCCAGCAGTGAAGAGACCTCAGCTCTATTCTACGAGCAGTACTTC.

The chain has TRBV5-6 and TRBJ2-1; maybe TRBD2 (6 bases). This CDR3 is 16 amino acids long. Per germline, CDR1 SGHDT and CDR2 YYEEEE. V gave up 2 bases and J gave up 2 bases, with 14 bases separating them. The CDR3 region is CASSFGTLYPYNEQFF. CDR3 nucleotides: TGTGCCAGCAGCTTCGGGACTCTTTACCCCTACAATGAGCAGTTCTTC.

The V gene is TRBV19, the J gene TRBJ2-2, with 9 nucleotides matching TRBD1. V gave up 4 bases and J gave up 4 bases; unmatched junction bases: 4. Per the germline V gene, CDR1 is LNHDA and CDR2 is SQIVND (reference sequence). The CDR3 sequence is 15 residues long. CDR3 sequence: CASSTRQGVTGELFF. CDR3 nucleotide sequence: TGTGCCAGTAGTACAAGACAGGGGGTCACCGGGGAGCTGTTTTTT.